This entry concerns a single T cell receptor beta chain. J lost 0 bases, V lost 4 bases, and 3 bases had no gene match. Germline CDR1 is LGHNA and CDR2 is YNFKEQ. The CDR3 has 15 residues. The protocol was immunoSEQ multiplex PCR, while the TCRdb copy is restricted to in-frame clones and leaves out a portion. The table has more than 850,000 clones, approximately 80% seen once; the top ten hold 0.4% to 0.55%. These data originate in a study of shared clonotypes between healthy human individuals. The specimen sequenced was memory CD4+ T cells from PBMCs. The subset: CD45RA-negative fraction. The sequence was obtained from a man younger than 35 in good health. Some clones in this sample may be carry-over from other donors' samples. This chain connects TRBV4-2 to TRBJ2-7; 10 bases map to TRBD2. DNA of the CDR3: TGTGCCAGCAGCCCCCTAGCGGGAGCCTCCTACGAGCAGTACTTC. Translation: CASSPLAGASYEQYF.